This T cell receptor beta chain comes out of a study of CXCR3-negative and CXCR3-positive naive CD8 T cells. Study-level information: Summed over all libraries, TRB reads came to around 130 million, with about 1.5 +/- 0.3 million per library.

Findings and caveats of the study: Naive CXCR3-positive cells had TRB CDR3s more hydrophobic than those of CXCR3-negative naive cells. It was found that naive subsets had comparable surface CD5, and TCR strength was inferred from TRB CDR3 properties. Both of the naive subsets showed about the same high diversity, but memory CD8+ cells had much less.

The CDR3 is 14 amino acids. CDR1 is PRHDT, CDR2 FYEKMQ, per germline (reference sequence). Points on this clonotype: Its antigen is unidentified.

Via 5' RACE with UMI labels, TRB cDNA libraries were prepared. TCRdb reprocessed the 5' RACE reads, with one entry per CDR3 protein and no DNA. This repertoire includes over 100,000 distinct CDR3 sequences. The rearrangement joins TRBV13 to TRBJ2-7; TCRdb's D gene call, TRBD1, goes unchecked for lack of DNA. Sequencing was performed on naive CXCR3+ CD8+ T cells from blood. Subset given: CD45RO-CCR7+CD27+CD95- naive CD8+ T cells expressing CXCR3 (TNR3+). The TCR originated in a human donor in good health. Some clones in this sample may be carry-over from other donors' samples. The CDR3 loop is CASSQMGGVHEQYF.